This note documents a single T cell receptor (beta chain) sequence. Antigen specificity is unknown. Trimming took 1 base from V and 4 from J, leaving 10 bases between them. This CDR3 comprises 14 residues. CDR1 is SGHAT, CDR2 FQNNGV, per germline. This sample was included in a study of T cell responses to AZD1222 COVID-19 vaccine. Study-wide findings and caveats: The donors showed a predominance of white British ancestry and of females, with possible underestimation of clonal diversity. Nearly half of spike-specific TCRs reportedly target unmutated variant regions. CD4 TCRs linked to vaccination spanned spike, dominating at 160-218 and 743-854.

TCRdb's copy holds only in-frame clones and misses some; the assay was immunoSEQ multiplex PCR. The repertoire holds 150,000 or so clones, with 93% as singletons. The source is an adult in good health. The sequenced sample was peripheral blood, obtained on day 0 of AZD1222 vaccination. The V and J genes are TRBV11-2 and TRBJ1-1, with D unclear. The CDR3 region has the DNA TGTGCCAGCAGCTTAGGCCCATTGGTCACTGAAGCTTTCTTT. Its translation is CASSLGPLVTEAFF. Full variable domain (rest looked up from reference TRBV11-2 and TRBJ1-1): EAGVAQSPRYKIIEKRQSVAFWCNPISGHATLYWYQQILGQGPKLLIQFQNNGVVDDSQLPKDRFSAERLKGVDSTLKIQPAKLEDSAVYLCASSLGPLVTEAFFGQGTRLTVV.